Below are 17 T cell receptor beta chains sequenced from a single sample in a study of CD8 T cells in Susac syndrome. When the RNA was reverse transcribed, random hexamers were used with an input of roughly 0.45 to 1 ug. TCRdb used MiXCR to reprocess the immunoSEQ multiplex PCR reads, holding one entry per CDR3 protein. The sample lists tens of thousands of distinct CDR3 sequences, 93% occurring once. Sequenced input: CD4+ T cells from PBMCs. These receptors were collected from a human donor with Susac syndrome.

The chain's CDR3 is CASSGQFGLSGANVLTF. CDR3 in DNA: TGTGCCAGCAGTGGGCAGTTCGGCCTCTCTGGGGCCAACGTCCTGACTTTC. The chain recombines TRBV6-1 with TRBJ2-6; unclear D gene. The CDR3 runs 17 residues. Germline V gives CDR1 MNHNS, CDR2 SASEGT. V was shortened by 4 bases and J by 0 bases, with 13 bases between the two germline ends.

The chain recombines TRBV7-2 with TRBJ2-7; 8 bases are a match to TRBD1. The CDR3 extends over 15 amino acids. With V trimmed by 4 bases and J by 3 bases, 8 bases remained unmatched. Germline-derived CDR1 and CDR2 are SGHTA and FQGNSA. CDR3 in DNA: TGTGCCAGCAGCTCCCGGACAGGGAATCTCTACGAGCAGTACTTC. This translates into CASSSRTGNLYEQYF. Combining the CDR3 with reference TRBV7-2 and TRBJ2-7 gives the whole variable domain GAGVSQSPSNKVTEKGKDVELRCDPISGHTALYWYRQSLGQGLEFLIYFQGNSAPDKSGLPSDRFSAERTGGSVSTLTIQRTQQEDSAVYLCASSSRTGNLYEQYFGPGTRLTVT.

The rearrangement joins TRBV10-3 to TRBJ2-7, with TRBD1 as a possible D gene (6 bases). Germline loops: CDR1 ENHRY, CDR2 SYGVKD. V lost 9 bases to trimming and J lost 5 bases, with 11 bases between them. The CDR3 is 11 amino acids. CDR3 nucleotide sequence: TGTGCCATTAAGGGGGTCAACGAGCAGTACTTC. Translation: CAIKGVNEQYF.

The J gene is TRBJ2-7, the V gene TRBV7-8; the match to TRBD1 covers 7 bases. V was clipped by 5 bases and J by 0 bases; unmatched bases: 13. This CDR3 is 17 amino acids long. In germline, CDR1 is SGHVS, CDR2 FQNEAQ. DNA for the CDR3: TGTGCCAGCAGCGCGACAGGGCGAGGCCGGGGCTCCTACGAGCAGTACTTC. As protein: CASSATGRGRGSYEQYF.

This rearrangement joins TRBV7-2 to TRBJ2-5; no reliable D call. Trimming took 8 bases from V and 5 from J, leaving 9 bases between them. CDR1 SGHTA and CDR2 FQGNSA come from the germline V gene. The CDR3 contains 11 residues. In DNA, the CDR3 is TGTGCCAGCTCCTTCCCCGAGACCCAGTACTTC. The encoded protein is CASSFPETQYF.

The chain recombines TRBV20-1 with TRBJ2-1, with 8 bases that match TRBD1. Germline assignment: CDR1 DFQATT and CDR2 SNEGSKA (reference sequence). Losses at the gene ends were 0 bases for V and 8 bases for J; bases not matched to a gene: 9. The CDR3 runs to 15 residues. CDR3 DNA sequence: TGCAGTGCTAGAGATCCTCTAGGGGGACAGGATGAGCAGTTCTTC. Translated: CSARDPLGGQDEQFF.

DNA of the CDR3: TGCAGTGCTAGAGACCCAACAGGACCATGGGGGAACACTGAAGCTTTCTTT. Encoded protein: CSARDPTGPWGNTEAFF. The chain links TRBV20-1 to TRBJ1-1; tentatively, D is TRBD1 (5 bases). V dropped 0 bases and J dropped 1 base, with 18 bases sitting between them. Germline-derived CDR1 and CDR2 are DFQATT and SNEGSKA (reference sequence). The CDR3 totals 17 residues.

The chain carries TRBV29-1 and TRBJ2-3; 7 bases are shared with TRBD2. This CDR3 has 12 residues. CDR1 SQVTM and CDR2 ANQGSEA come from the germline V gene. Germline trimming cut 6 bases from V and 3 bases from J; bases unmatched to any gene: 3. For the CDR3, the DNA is TGCAGCGTGGCTAGCGGAACAGATACGCAGTATTTT. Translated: CSVASGTDTQYF.

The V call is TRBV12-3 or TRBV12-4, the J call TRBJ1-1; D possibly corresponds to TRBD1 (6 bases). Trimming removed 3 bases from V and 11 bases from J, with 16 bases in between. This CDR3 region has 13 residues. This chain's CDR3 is CASSFSQGYIAFF. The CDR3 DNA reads TGTGCCAGCAGTTTTAGTCAGGGGTATATCGCTTTCTTT.

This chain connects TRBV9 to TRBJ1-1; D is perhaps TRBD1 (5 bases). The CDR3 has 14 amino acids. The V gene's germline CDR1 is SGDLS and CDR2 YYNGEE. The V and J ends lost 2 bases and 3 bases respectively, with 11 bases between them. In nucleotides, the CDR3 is TGTGCCAGCAGCGTGAGATGGGGGGACACTGAAGCTTTCTTT. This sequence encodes CASSVRWGDTEAFF.

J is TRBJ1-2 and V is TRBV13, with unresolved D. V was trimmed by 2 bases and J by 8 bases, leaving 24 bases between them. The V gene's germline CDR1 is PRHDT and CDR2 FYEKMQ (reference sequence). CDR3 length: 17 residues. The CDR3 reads CASSLSPVRWNRRGYTF. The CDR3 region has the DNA TGTGCCAGCAGCTTATCCCCAGTTCGGTGGAATCGGAGGGGCTACACCTTC. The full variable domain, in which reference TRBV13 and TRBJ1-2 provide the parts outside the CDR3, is AAGVIQSPRHLIKEKRETATLKCYPIPRHDTVYWYQQGPGQDPQFLISFYEKMQSDKGSIPDRFSAQQFSDYHSELNMSSLELGDSALYFCASSLSPVRWNRRGYTFGSGTRLTVV.

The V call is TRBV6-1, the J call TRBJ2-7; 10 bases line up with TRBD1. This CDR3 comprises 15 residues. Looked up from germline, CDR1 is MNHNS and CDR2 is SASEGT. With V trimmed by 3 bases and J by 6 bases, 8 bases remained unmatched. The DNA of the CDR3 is TGTGCCAGCAGTGAGGCCGGGACAGGGGTTCCCGAGCAGTACTTC. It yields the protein CASSEAGTGVPEQYF.

The CDR3 DNA reads TGCGCCAGCAGCCGCGGGGGCGGTACTTTCTTGGATGAGCAGTTCTTC. It is translated as CASSRGGGTFLDEQFF. The chain combines TRBV5-1 with TRBJ2-1; perhaps TRBD2 as D (7 bases). Germline V lookup: CDR1 SGHRS, CDR2 YFSETQ. The CDR3 contains 16 residues. Trimming left V 4 bases short and J 8 bases short, with 22 bases between. Supplemented by reference TRBV5-1 and TRBJ2-1, the full variable domain reads KAGVTQTPRYLIKTRGQQVTLSCSPISGHRSVSWYQQTPGQGLQFLFEYFSETQRNKGNFPGRFSGRQFSNSRSEMNVSTLELGDSALYLCASSRGGGTFLDEQFFGPGTRLTVL.

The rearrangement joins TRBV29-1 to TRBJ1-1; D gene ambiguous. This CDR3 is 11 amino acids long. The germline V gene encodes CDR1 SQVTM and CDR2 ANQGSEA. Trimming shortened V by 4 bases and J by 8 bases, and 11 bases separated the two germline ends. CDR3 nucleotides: TGCAGCGTTGGAGTGGGGAGAGAAGCTTTCTTT. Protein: CSVGVGREAFF.

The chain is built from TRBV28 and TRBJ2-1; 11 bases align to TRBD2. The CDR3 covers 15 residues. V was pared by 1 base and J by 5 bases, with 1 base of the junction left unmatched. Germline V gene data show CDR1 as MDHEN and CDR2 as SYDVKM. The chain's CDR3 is CASSLLTSGDNEQFF. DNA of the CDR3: TGTGCCAGCAGTTTATTGACTAGCGGGGACAATGAGCAGTTCTTC.

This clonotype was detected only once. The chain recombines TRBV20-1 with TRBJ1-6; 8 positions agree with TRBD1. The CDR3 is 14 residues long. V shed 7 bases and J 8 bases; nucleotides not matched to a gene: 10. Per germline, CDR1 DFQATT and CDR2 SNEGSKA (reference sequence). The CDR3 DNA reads TGCAGTGTTAATACCGGGACAGGTGATTCACCCCTCCACTTT. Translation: CSVNTGTGDSPLHF.

The CDR3 DNA sequence: TGTGCCAGCAGTCCCCGGGACGGCAATTCACCCCTCCACTTT. It codes for CASSPRDGNSPLHF. The V and J genes are TRBV6-2 or TRBV6-3 and TRBJ1-6; the D gene is possibly TRBD1 (5 bases). In germline, CDR1 is MNHEY, CDR2 SVGEGT. This CDR3 is 14 amino acids long. V lost 5 bases and J lost 7, with 12 bases in between.